This TCR beta chain is drawn from a study of blood T cell repertoires in COVID-19. TCRdb keeps only in-frame clones here, not all; method: immunoSEQ multiplex PCR. The top ten clones hold around 10% of a sample with 150,000 to 160,000 clones, 65% to 90% of them seen once. Patients of the Seattle cohort, enrolled during active infection, were followed longitudinally. The junction had 7 bases not matched to a gene; V was cut back by 3 bases and J by 5 bases. CDR1 is SGHTA and CDR2 is FQGTGA in the germline V gene. CDR3 length: 15 residues. This clone has just one count. The TCR sequence derives from a woman in her sixties or seventies with COVID-19, enrolled during active disease. Material: peripheral blood. The J gene is TRBJ2-5, the V gene TRBV7-3; the match to TRBD1 covers 9 bases. CDR3 loop: CASSFTGGAQETQYF. The CDR3 nucleotides are TGTGCCAGCAGCTTCACAGGGGGCGCTCAGGAGACCCAGTACTTC.